This TCR beta chain originates from a study of control samples from healthy donors and cancer patients (TCRdb year 2020). The CDR3 sequence holds 17 residues, the cysteine and phenylalanine included. The read is trimmed to its CDR3 DNA, 51 bases read in frame from base 1. V loses 2 bases, J loses 7 bases, and the germline ends lie 24 bases apart. Regarding this clone: Which antigen it targets is not known. Per-base quality was not reported, and no clone a single base away is much larger than it.

The library was built by means of the immunoSEQ multiplex PCR assay. TCRdb took over this immuneACCESS table, retaining in-frame rearrangements with V and J assigned. Such tables are incomplete; in checked studies, under half of the missing clones stem from an unresolved V gene, and the remainder is unexplained. The sample table records tens of thousands of clones; about four fifths of these occur just once. The top ten clonotypes cover roughly a tenth of the sample. This clonotype was sampled from a man aged 70-80 years in good health. The specimen was blood. The rearranged chain carries TRBV23-1 and TRBJ2-7; the D segment could be TRBD1, given 6 matching bases. TRBV23-1 qualifies as an ORF whose function is uncertain. The nucleotide sequence is TGCGCCAGCAGTCAACTTCCGGGACACTCGCAAAAGGGGGAGCAGTACTTC. Translated, this is CASSQLPGHSQKGEQYF.